The TCR beta chain under discussion was sequenced for a study of shared clonotypes between healthy human individuals. Looking at the study overall: The composition of the donors was two women and a few men aged 18 to 49. Whole-study findings and limits: Specimens sampled were limited to blood, with tissue repertoires likely differing.

TCRdb's copy holds only in-frame clones and misses some; the assay was immunoSEQ multiplex PCR. Of about 520,000 clones in the sample, more than 95% are singletons; the top ten hold 0.05% to 0.08%. Germline CDR1 is MNHEY and CDR2 is SVGAGI. This CDR3 has 14 amino acids. Trimming left V 2 bases short and J 1 base short, with 8 bases between. On this clone itself: Antigen specificity is unknown.

The chain couples TRBV6-5 to TRBJ1-1; the D is unclear. The receptor's source is a woman aged 25 to 39 in good health. Sequencing was done on a sample of naive CD4+ T cells sorted from blood. This sample's subset: CD45RA+ positively selected. In DNA form, the CDR3 reads TGTGCCAGCAGTTACAATCACCCGAACACTGAAGCTTTCTTT. It is translated as CASSYNHPNTEAFF.